Following are 20 T cell receptor beta chains from one sample sequenced in a study of T cell responses to AZD1222 COVID-19 vaccine. Assay: immunoSEQ multiplex PCR; the TCRdb copy retains only in-frame clones and omits some. The table records 200,000 to 250,000 clones, about 92% of them present only once. Sequencing used peripheral blood, obtained on day 0 of MenACWY control vaccination. The receptors originated from an adult in good health.

The CDR3 reads CASSPRQYNSPLHF. The CDR3 DNA is TGTGCCAGCAGCCCTCGACAGTATAATTCACCCCTCCACTTT. The chain combines TRBV11-1 with TRBJ1-6, with D tentatively TRBD1 (5 bases). V shed 5 bases and J shed 4 bases, with 9 bases lying between them. Per the germline V gene, CDR1 is SGHAT and CDR2 is FQDESV (reference sequence). The CDR3 is 14 residues long.

This chain joins TRBV28 and TRBJ2-2; D remains unclear. Germline V gives CDR1 MDHEN, CDR2 SYDVKM. The CDR3 extends over 13 amino acids. V dropped 3 bases and J dropped 2 bases, with 4 bases sitting between them. The CDR3 region is CASSFSNTGELFF. The CDR3 bases are TGTGCCAGCAGTTTCTCCAACACCGGGGAGCTGTTTTTT.

The J gene is TRBJ2-7, the V gene TRBV30; 9 bases line up with TRBD1. The CDR3 loop spans 15 amino acids. V lost 3 bases, J lost 1 base, and 7 bases stayed unmatched. Germline CDR1 is GTSNPN and CDR2 is SVGIG (reference sequence). The CDR3 coding sequence is TGTGCCTGGAGCGGCAAGGGGACAGGGTCCTACGAGCAGTACTTC. It codes for CAWSGKGTGSYEQYF. Combining the CDR3 with reference TRBV30 and TRBJ2-7 gives the whole variable domain SQTIHQWPATLVQPVGSPLSLECTVEGTSNPNLYWYRQAAGRGLQLLFYSVGIGQISSEVPQNLSASRPQDRQFILSSKKLLLSDSGFYLCAWSGKGTGSYEQYFGPGTRLTVT.

This sequence joins TRBV30 and TRBJ1-2; 7 bases fit TRBD1. The CDR3 spans 14 residues. Germline V lookup: CDR1 GTSNPN, CDR2 SVGIG (reference sequence). The junction had 15 bases not matched to a gene; V was cut back by 2 bases and J by 12 bases. The CDR3 loop reads CAWSLLTGRLGDTF. DNA for the CDR3: TGTGCCTGGAGTCTTCTGACAGGGCGTCTTGGGGACACCTTC.

This clone was detected once. V gene TRBV7-9 combines with J gene TRBJ1-2, with D maybe TRBD1 (6 bases). This CDR3 is built from 14 residues. Trimming cost V 1 base and J 8 bases, with 14 bases left between them. Germline-derived CDR1 and CDR2 are SEHNR and FQNEAQ (reference sequence). The CDR3 region is CASSLDRVLMGYTF. Here the CDR3 DNA reads TGTGCCAGCAGCTTAGACAGGGTGTTAATGGGCTACACCTTC.

The chain combines TRBV23-1 with TRBJ1-2; TRBD1 aligns across 9 bases. TRBV23-1 is placed among ORFs of uncertain function. The CDR3 runs to 13 residues. Germline trimming cut 7 bases from V and 8 bases from J; bases unmatched to any gene: 8. The CDR3 loop is CASIRTGEGGYTF. CDR3 DNA sequence: TGCGCCAGCATCCGGACAGGGGAGGGCGGCTACACCTTC.

This sequence joins TRBV3-1 (or the pseudogene TRBV3-2) and TRBJ2-7, with 10 nucleotides matching TRBD1. CDR3 length equals 13 residues. The germline V gene encodes CDR1 LGHDT and CDR2 YNNKEL (reference sequence). V lost 6 bases, J lost 5 bases, and 4 bases stayed unmatched. CDR3 sequence: CASSSGTGDEQYF. In DNA form, the CDR3 reads TGTGCCAGCAGTTCCGGGACAGGGGACGAGCAGTACTTC.

The chain recombines TRBV25-1 with TRBJ1-1; D is possibly TRBD1 (6 bases). The CDR3 is made up of 13 amino acids. CDR1 is MGHDK and CDR2 is SYGVNS in the germline V gene. V was cut by 4 bases and J by 4 bases, with 10 bases left in between. The DNA for the CDR3 is TGTGCCAGCAGTGGGGGGGCGACCACTGAAGCTTTCTTT. This gives the protein CASSGGATTEAFF.

This rearrangement joins TRBV5-4 to TRBJ1-1; 11 bases are a match to TRBD1. The CDR3 is made up of 13 amino acids. Per the germline V gene, CDR1 is SGHNT and CDR2 is YYREEE (reference sequence). V gave up 4 bases and J gave up 10 bases; unmatched junction bases: 6. The CDR3 loop is CASSTPGQGVAFF. The DNA for the CDR3 is TGTGCCAGCAGCACGCCGGGACAGGGGGTAGCTTTCTTT.

This clone appeared once. Other DNA sequences in the same sample also yield this CDR3. The V call is TRBV7-2, the J call TRBJ2-7; D is possibly TRBD2 (7 bases). V dropped 6 bases and J dropped 6 bases, with 18 bases sitting between them. The germline gives CDR1 SGHTA, CDR2 FQGNSA. This CDR3 has 14 amino acids. Here the CDR3 DNA reads TGTGCCAGCAGGCGGGGGCAGGGTGGGGGCGAGCAGTACTTC. This gives the protein CASRRGQGGGEQYF. The full variable domain, completed using reference TRBV7-2 and TRBJ2-7, is GAGVSQSPSNKVTEKGKDVELRCDPISGHTALYWYRQSLGQGLEFLIYFQGNSAPDKSGLPSDRFSAERTGGSVSTLTIQRTQQEDSAVYLCASRRGQGGGEQYFGPGTRLTVT.

This chain uses TRBV5-1 with TRBJ2-7; D ambiguous. The CDR3 sequence is 11 residues long. Germline V gene sequence: CDR1 SGHRS, CDR2 YFSETQ. Trimming took 1 base from V and 5 from J, leaving 4 bases between them. The CDR3 here is CASSLLDEQYF. The CDR3, as DNA: TGCGCCAGCAGCTTGTTGGACGAGCAGTACTTC.

The CDR3 here is CASSVGTSGNNEQFF. CDR3 DNA sequence: TGTGCCAGTAGTGTGGGGACTAGCGGAAACAATGAGCAGTTCTTC. The rearrangement links TRBV19 to TRBJ2-1; TRBD2 matches 11 bases. V shed 5 bases and J 5 bases; nucleotides not matched to a gene: 5. This CDR3 contains 15 residues. CDR1 is LNHDA, CDR2 SQIVND, per germline (reference sequence).

This chain links TRBV10-3 with TRBJ1-5; perhaps TRBD1 as D (6 bases). The CDR3 is 15 amino acids. The germline V gene encodes CDR1 ENHRY and CDR2 SYGVKD. Deletions cut 3 bases from V and 1 base from J, with 10 bases between. This CDR3 is CAISDGGLSNQPQHF. DNA for the CDR3: TGTGCCATCAGTGATGGGGGGCTAAGCAATCAGCCCCAGCATTTT.

The rearrangement uses TRBV12-5 and TRBJ1-1; 7 bases line up with TRBD1. The junction had 10 bases not matched to a gene; V was cut back by 6 bases and J by 0 bases. CDR1 and CDR2 (germline): LGHNT, FRNRAP. The CDR3 consists of 16 residues. The CDR3 DNA is TGTGCTAGTGGCCCAGCCCCGGGACAGTTGAACACTGAAGCTTTCTTT. Translation gives CASGPAPGQLNTEAFF.

The V call is TRBV6-4, the J call TRBJ2-3; 14 nucleotides align to TRBD2. Germline CDR1 and CDR2: MRHNA and SNTAGT. CDR3 length: 16 residues. After removal of 3 bases from V and 3 bases from J, the junction contained 2 bases not matched to a gene. The CDR3 loop is CASSDRLAGGTDTQYF. CDR3 nucleotides: TGTGCCAGCAGTGATCGACTAGCGGGGGGGACAGATACGCAGTATTTT.

The chain recombines TRBV9 with TRBJ2-6; D may be TRBD1 (5 bases). Germline CDR1 is SGDLS and CDR2 is YYNGEE. V was trimmed by 3 bases and J by 0 bases, leaving 10 bases between them. CDR3 length equals 16 residues. CDR3 sequence reads: CASSGTHYSGANVLTF. In DNA, the CDR3 is TGTGCCAGCAGCGGGACACATTACTCTGGGGCCAACGTCCTGACTTTC.

The chain links TRBV19 to TRBJ2-1, with D tentatively TRBD1 (6 bases). The germline V gene has CDR1 LNHDA and CDR2 SQIVND (reference sequence). V shed 5 bases and J shed 0 bases, with 8 bases lying between them. The length of the CDR3 is 14 residues. The CDR3 spells CASSWTVSYNEQFF. In nucleotides, the CDR3 is TGTGCCAGTAGTTGGACAGTCTCCTACAATGAGCAGTTCTTC.

J is TRBJ2-7 and V is TRBV6-1, with TRBD1 matching 8 bases. The CDR3 totals 16 residues. V trimming: 3 bases; J trimming: 0 bases; junction bases outside the gene matches: 7. Germline V gene sequence: CDR1 MNHNS, CDR2 SASEGT. CDR3: CASSDQGARSSYEQYF. The CDR3 DNA follows: TGTGCCAGCAGTGATCAGGGGGCTAGGAGCTCCTACGAGCAGTACTTC.

The chain links TRBV29-1 to TRBJ1-2; tentative D call: TRBD1 (6 bases). The CDR3 extends over 11 amino acids. V was pared by 7 bases and J by 7 bases, with 13 bases between. CDR1 SQVTM and CDR2 ANQGSEA come from the germline V gene. The CDR3 here is CSGGDRSGYTF. CDR3 DNA: TGCAGCGGGGGAGACAGGTCTGGCTACACCTTC.

The chain carries TRBV5-6 and TRBJ1-1; no reliable D call. Germline V lookup: CDR1 SGHDT, CDR2 YYEEEE. V was cut by 7 bases and J by 0 bases, with 7 bases left in between. The CDR3 sequence is 12 residues long. The CDR3, as DNA: TGTGCCAGCGGACTTATGAACACTGAAGCTTTCTTT. It codes for CASGLMNTEAFF.